A selection of T cell receptor beta chains follows, all from one sample in a study of shared clonotypes between healthy human individuals. TCRdb's copy holds only in-frame clones and misses some; the assay was immunoSEQ multiplex PCR. The data contain more than 2,000,000 clones, around nine tenths of them singletons. Sequenced: naive CD4+ T cells sorted from blood. Receptors originate from a young man in good health. Both conserved end residues are part of each CDR3. Each record gives: V gene, clone size, D gene, J gene, CDR3 DNA, CDR3 protein. The D gene is left open where the match is weak. Expanded clones are given a class, and other clones once, few, many or no size at all.

>TRBV10-2|NA|TRBD1|TRBJ1-6
TGCGCCAGCAGTGGGGGGGGACAGATATATAATTCACCCCTCCACTTT
CASSGGGQIYNSPLHF
>TRBV12-1|NA|NA|TRBJ2-7
TGTGCCAGCAGCTTTCGAGCGGGAGGCCTTTACGAGCAGTACTTC
CASSFRAGGLYEQYF
>TRBV11-2|NA|NA|TRBJ2-7
TGTGCCAGCAGCTTAGATGGGCGCGAGCAGTACTTC
CASSLDGREQYF
>TRBV5-1|NA|NA|TRBJ1-6
TGCGCCAGCAGCTTGGAAGCAGCCAATAATTCACCCCTCCACTTT
CASSLEAANNSPLHF
>TRBV7-9|NA|NA|TRBJ1-2
TGTGCCAGCAACGCCGGGACAAACGACTATGGCTACACCTTC
CASNAGTNDYGYTF
>TRBV18|few|NA|TRBJ1-1
TGTGCCAGCTCACCGGGGGGGCACACTGAAGCTTTCTTT
CASSPGGHTEAFF
>TRBV2|NA|TRBD1|TRBJ2-5
TGTGCCAGCAGGGAGGACAGGGCAGAGACCCAGTACTTC
CASREDRAETQYF
>TRBV29-1|NA|NA|TRBJ2-7
TGCAGCGTTGGAGCAGGGGTGACCGAGCAGTACTTC
CSVGAGVTEQYF
>TRBV5-1|NA|TRBD1|TRBJ2-1
TGCGCCAGCAGCCTCGACAGGGGAAGAGAGTTCTTC
CASSLDRGREFF
>TRBV7-9|NA|NA|TRBJ1-2
TGTGCCAGCAGCCCCTTAGGGGGGAATCACTATGGCTACACCTTC
CASSPLGGNHYGYTF
>TRBV12-1|NA|NA|TRBJ2-3
TGTGCCGGCCCAGATACGCAGTATTTT
CAGPDTQYF
>TRBV6-6|NA|NA|TRBJ1-2
TGTGCCAGCAGTCAAGAGGGGCCCTATGGCTACACCTTC
CASSQEGPYGYTF
>TRBV5-4|NA|TRBD1|TRBJ2-7
TGTGCCAGCAGTCTAAGACAGGGGCGGGAGTACTTC
CASSLRQGREYF
>TRBV7-2|NA|NA|TRBJ2-3
TGTGCCAGCAGCTTCCTAGCTTACACAGATACGCAGTATTTT
CASSFLAYTDTQYF
>TRBV4-1|NA|NA|TRBJ1-4
TGCGCCAGCAGCCCTGGTTGGGGAGTTTCTAATGAAAAACTGTTTTTT
CASSPGWGVSNEKLFF
>TRBV4-1|NA|NA|TRBJ2-3
TGCGCCAGCAGCCCAAGTGGGGCCACAGATACGCAGTATTTT
CASSPSGATDTQYF